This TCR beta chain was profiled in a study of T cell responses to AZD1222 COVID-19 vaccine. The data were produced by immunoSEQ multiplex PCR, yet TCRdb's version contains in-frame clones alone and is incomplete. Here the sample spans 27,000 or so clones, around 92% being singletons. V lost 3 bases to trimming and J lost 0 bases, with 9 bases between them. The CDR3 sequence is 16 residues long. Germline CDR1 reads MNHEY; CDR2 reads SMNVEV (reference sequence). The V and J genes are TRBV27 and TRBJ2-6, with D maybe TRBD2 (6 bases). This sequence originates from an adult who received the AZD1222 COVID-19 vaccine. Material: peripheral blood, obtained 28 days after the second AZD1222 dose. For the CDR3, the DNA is TGTGCCAGCAGTTTGGGGGGTTTCTCTGGGGCCAACGTCCTGACTTTC. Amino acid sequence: CASSLGGFSGANVLTF.